This T cell receptor beta chain was sequenced for a study of blood T cell repertoires in COVID-19. In the study overall: Sample material is recorded as cDNA or gDNA derived from T cells, B-cell-depleted T cells, or PBMCs.

CDR1 is MNHEY, CDR2 SVGAGI, per germline. The trim removed 8 bases at V and 1 base at J, leaving 1 base unmatched. The CDR3 is made up of 12 amino acids. Original processing notes: Estimation of nucleated cell counts was performed using reference gene primer amplification. Profiled with immunoSEQ multiplex PCR; TCRdb holds only in-frame clones, not every one. V and J calls plus clone size are reproduced from that table; the DNA served to infer D and trimming. Found here are 95,000 to 150,000 clones, 80% to 95% of them singletons; the top ten hold 2.1%. The sequence derives from a man aged 45-65 years with COVID-19, enrolled during active disease. The chain joins TRBV6-5 to TRBJ1-1, with TRBD1 matching 7 bases. The sample was peripheral blood. The CDR3 reads CASRDRNTEAFF. CDR3 nucleotide sequence: TGTGCCAGCCGGGACAGGAACACTGAAGCTTTCTTT.